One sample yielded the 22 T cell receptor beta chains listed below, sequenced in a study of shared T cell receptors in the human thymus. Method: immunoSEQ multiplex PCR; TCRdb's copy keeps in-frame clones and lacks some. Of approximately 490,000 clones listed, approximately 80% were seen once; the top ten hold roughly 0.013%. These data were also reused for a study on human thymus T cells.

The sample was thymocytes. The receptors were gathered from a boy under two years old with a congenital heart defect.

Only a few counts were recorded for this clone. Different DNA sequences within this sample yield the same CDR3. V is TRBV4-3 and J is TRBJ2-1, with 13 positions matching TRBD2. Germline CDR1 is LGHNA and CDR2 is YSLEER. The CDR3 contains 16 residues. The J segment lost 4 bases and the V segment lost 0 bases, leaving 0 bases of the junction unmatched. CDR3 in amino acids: CASSQEGLAGYNEQFF. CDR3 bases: TGCGCCAGCAGCCAAGAGGGACTAGCGGGATACAATGAGCAGTTCTTC.

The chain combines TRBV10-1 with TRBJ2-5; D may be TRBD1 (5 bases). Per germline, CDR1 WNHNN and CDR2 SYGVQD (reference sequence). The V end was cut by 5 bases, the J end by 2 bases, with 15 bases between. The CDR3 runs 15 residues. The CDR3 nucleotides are TGCGCCAGCAGTAGGGGCGCCCCCGCTCAAGAGACCCAGTACTTC. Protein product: CASSRGAPAQETQYF.

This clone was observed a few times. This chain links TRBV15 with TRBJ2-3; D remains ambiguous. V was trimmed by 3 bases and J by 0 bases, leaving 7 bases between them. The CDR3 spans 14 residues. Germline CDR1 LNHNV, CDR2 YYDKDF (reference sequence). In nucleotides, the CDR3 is TGTGCCACCAGCAGGAAACAGAGCACAGATACGCAGTATTTT. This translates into CATSRKQSTDTQYF.

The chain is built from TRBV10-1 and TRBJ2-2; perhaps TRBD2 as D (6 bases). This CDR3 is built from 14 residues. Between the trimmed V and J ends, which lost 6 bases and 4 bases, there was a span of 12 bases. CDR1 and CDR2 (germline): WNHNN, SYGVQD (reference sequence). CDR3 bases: TGCGCCAGCAGAGACCTAGCGACCACCGGGGAGCTGTTTTTT. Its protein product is CASRDLATTGELFF.

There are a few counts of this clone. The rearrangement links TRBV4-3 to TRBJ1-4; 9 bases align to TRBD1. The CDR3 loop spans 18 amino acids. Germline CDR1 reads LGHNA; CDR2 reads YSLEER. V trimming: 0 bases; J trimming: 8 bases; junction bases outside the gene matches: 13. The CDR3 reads CASSQDRQGGQGEEKLFF. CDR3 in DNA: TGCGCCAGCAGCCAAGATAGACAAGGGGGACAGGGTGAGGAAAAACTGTTTTTT.

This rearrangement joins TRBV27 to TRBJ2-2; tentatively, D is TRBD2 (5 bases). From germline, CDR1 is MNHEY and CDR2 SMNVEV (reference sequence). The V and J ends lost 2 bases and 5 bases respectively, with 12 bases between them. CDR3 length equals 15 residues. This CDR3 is CASSLRGARTGELFF. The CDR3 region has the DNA TGTGCCAGCAGTTTACGGGGAGCGAGAACCGGGGAGCTGTTTTTT.

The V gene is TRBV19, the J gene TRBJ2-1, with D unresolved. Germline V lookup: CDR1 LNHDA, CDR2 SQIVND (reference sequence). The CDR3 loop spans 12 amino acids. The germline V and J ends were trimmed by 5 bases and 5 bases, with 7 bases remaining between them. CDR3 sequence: CASSEANNEQFF. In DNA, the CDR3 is TGTGCCAGTAGTGAAGCCAACAATGAGCAGTTCTTC.

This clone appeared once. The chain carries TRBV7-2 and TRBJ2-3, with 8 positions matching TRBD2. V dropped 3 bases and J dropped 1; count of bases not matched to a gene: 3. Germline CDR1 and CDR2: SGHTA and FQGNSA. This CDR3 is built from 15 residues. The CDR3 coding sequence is TGTGCCAGCAGCTTGCCCGGGGGGGGCACAGATACGCAGTATTTT. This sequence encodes CASSLPGGGTDTQYF. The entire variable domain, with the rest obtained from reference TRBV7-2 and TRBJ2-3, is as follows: GAGVSQSPSNKVTEKGKDVELRCDPISGHTALYWYRQSLGQGLEFLIYFQGNSAPDKSGLPSDRFSAERTGGSVSTLTIQRTQQEDSAVYLCASSLPGGGTDTQYFGPGTRLTVL.

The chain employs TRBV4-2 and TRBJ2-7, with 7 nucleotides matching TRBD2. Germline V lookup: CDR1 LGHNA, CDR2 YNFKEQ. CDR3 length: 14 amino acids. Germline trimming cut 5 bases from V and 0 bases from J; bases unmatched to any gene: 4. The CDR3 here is CASSDREDSYEQYF. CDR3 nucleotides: TGTGCCAGCAGCGACCGGGAGGACTCCTACGAGCAGTACTTC.

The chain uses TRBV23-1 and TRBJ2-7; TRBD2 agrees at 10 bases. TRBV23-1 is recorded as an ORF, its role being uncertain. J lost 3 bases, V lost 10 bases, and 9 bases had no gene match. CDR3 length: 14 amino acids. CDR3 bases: TGCGCCATCGTTAGCGGGAGGAGGATCTACGAGCAGTACTTC. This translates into CAIVSGRRIYEQYF.

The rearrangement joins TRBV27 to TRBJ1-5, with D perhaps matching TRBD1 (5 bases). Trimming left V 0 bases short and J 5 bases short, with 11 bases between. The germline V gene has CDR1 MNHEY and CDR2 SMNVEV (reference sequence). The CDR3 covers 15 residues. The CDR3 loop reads CASSLSAGEYQPQHF. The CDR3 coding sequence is TGTGCCAGCAGTTTATCGGCGGGGGAGTATCAGCCCCAGCATTTT.

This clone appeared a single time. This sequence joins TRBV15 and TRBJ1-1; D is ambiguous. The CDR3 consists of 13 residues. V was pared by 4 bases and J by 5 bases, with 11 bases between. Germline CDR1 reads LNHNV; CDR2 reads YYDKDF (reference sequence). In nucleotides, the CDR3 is TGTGCCACCAGCATTCCAAGAGGGACTGAAGCTTTCTTT. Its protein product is CATSIPRGTEAFF.

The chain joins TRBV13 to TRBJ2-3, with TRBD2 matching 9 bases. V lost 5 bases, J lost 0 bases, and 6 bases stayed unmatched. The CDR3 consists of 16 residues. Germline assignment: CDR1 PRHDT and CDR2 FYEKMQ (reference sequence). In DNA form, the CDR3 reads TGTGCCAGCAGCCAAGCGGGAGGTTGGAGCACAGATACGCAGTATTTT. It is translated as CASSQAGGWSTDTQYF.

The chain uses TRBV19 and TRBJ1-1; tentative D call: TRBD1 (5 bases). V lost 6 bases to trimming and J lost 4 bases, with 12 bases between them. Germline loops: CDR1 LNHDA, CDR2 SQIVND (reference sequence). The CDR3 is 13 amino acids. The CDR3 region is CASSYAGRTEAFF. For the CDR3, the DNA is TGTGCCAGTAGCTACGCAGGGCGCACTGAAGCTTTCTTT.

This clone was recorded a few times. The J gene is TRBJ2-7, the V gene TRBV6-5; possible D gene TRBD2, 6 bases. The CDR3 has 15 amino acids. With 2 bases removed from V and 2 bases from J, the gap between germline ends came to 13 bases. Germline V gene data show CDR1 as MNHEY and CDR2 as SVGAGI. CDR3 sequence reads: CASSYGGMRPYEQYF. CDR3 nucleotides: TGTGCCAGCAGTTACGGAGGGATGCGGCCCTACGAGCAGTACTTC.

The CDR3 DNA sequence: TGTGCCATCAGTGATAGGACTAGGGGCACAGATACGCAGTATTTT. Residues: CAISDRTRGTDTQYF. The chain uses TRBV10-3 and TRBJ2-3; the match to TRBD2 covers 7 bases. Looked up from germline, CDR1 is ENHRY and CDR2 is SYGVKD. V lost 3 bases, J lost 1 base, and 4 bases stayed unmatched. This CDR3 has 15 amino acids.

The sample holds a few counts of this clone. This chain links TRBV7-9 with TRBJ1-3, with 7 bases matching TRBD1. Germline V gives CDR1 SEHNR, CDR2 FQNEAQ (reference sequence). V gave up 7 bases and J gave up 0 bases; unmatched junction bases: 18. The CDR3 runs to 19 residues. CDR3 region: CASNPTAAAGGYSGNTIYF. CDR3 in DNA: TGTGCCAGCAACCCAACGGCCGCGGCAGGGGGGTACTCTGGAAACACCATATATTTT.

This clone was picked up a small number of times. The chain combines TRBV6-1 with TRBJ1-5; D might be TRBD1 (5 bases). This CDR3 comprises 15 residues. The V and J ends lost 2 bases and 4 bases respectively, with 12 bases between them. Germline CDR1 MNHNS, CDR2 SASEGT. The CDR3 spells CASSETPDTNQPQHF. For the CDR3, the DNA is TGTGCCAGCAGTGAAACCCCGGACACGAATCAGCCCCAGCATTTT.

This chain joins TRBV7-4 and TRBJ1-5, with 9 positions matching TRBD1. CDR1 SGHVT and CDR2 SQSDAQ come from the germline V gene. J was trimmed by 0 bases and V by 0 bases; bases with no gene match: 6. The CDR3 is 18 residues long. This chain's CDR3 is CASSLATGQGNSNQPQHF. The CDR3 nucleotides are TGTGCCAGCAGCTTAGCAACGGGACAGGGAAATAGCAATCAGCCCCAGCATTTT.

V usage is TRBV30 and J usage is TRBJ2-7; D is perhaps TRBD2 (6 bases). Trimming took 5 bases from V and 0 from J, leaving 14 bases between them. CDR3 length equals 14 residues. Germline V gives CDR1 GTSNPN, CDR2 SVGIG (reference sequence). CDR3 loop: CAWEEEGDSYEQYF. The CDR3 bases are TGTGCCTGGGAAGAGGAGGGTGACTCCTACGAGCAGTACTTC.

As DNA, the CDR3 is TGTGCCAGCAGTGAATATCAGGACAGGGCGGGGAATGAGCAGTTCTTC. This sequence encodes CASSEYQDRAGNEQFF. This chain joins TRBV2 and TRBJ2-1, with 8 bases lining up with TRBD1. The ends lost 2 bases at V and 7 bases at J; junction bases unmatched: 10. CDR1 SNHLY and CDR2 FYNNEI come from the germline V gene. CDR3 length equals 16 residues.

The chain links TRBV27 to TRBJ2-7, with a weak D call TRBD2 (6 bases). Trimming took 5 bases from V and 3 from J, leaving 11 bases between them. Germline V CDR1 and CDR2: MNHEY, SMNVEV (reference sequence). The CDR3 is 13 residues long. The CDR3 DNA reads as TGTGCCAGCAGTAGGAGGGGCGTCTACGAGCAGTACTTC. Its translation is CASSRRGVYEQYF.